This T cell receptor (beta chain) was sequenced during a study of cytomegalovirus exposure and HLA in healthy donors. Notes on the study in general: A highly shared variant cluster was judged a likely technical artifact.

As for this clone: Its antigen is undetermined.

This PCR relied on a set of 60 Vbeta primers and 13 Jbeta primers. Generated by immunoSEQ multiplex PCR, the TCRdb table keeps only in-frame clones and is missing some. The sample's table shows some 150,000 clones. CDR1 SGHNT and CDR2 YENEEA come from the germline V gene. CDR3 size: 17 residues. Trimming removed 5 bases at V and 0 bases at J, with 16 bases between. Though nominally healthy at sampling, donors likely had unrecorded immune exposures. This TCR was recovered from a man aged 40-49 years in good health and CMV-seronegative. J is TRBJ2-2 and V is TRBV11-3; no clear D. The sequencing sample was made of PBMCs. CDR3 in amino acids: CASSPRSAGANTGELFF. In nucleotides, the CDR3 is TGTGCCAGCAGCCCCCGGTCGGCAGGCGCGAACACCGGGGAGCTGTTTTTT.